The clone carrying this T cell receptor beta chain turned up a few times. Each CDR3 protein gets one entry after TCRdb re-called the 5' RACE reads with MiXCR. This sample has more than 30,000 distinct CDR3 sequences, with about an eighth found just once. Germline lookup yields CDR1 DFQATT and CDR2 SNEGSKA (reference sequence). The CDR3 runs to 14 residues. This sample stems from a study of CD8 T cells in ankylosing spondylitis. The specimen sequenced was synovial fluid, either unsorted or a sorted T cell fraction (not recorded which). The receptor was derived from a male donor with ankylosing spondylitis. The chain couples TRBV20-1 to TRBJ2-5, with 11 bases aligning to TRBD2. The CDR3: CKTTSGGPGETQYF. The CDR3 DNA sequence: TGCAAAACCACTAGCGGGGGACCGGGGGAGACCCAGTACTTC.